This is a list of T cell receptor beta chains from one sample in a study of regulatory T cells. Libraries were prepared by immunoSEQ multiplex PCR; TCRdb keeps only in-frame clonotypes and omits some of them. The sample carries some 17,000 clones, more than 90% recorded once. The specimen sequenced was CD8+ T cells sorted from blood. The receptors stem from a young adult with CD3G deficiency. CDR3s include the opening cysteine and the closing phenylalanine or tryptophan. A D gene is named only where the DNA matches it firmly. The size entry is marked missing in some rows and otherwise reads once, few, many or a size class.

size	D	V	J	DNA	CDR3
-	-	TRBV28	TRBJ2-7	TGTGCCAGCAGTTTAGCAGGGGACTCCTACGAGCAGTACTTC	CASSLAGDSYEQYF
-	-	TRBV5-1	TRBJ1-1	TGCGCCAGCAAGGTTACAGGGAGCACTGAAGCTTTCTTT	CASKVTGSTEAFF
-	TRBD1	TRBV4-3	TRBJ1-2	TGCGCCAGCAGCCCAATGGACAGGGGCTATGGCTACACCTTC	CASSPMDRGYGYTF
-	-	TRBV5-1	TRBJ2-3	TGCGCCAGCAGCCCCGGACTAAGCACAGATACGCAGTATTTT	CASSPGLSTDTQYF
-	-	TRBV30	TRBJ2-2	TGTGCCTGGTCCCTTATACACAGCACCGGGGAGCTGTTTTTT	CAWSLIHSTGELFF
-	TRBD1	TRBV5-6	TRBJ2-1	TGTGCCAGCAGCTTGTGGGACAGACCATACAATGAGCAGTTCTTC	CASSLWDRPYNEQFF
-	-	TRBV28	TRBJ2-7	TGTGCCAGCAGTTTCGATGGACTTTACGAGCAGTACTTC	CASSFDGLYEQYF
few	-	TRBV29-1	TRBJ1-1	TGCAGCGTTGAAGTTTTCACTGAAGCTTTCTTT	CSVEVFTEAFF
few	TRBD1	TRBV5-1	TRBJ1-1	TGCGCCAGCAGCTGGGGGGTACAGGGGATGAACACTGAAGCTTTCTTT	CASSWGVQGMNTEAFF
-	-	TRBV7-9	TRBJ2-1	TGTGCCAGCAGCTTAGGGGCCAATGAGCAGTTCTTC	CASSLGANEQFF
once	-	TRBV7-9	TRBJ2-7	TGTGCCAGCAGCTCCCCCTCGGGGCACGAGCAGTACTTC	CASSSPSGHEQYF
-	-	TRBV9	TRBJ2-7	TGTGCCAGCAGCGTAGCCTCTGGTCCTGCCTACGAGCAGTACTTC	CASSVASGPAYEQYF
-	-	TRBV15	TRBJ1-1	TGTGCCACCAGCAGGGATCGGGTGGTTACTGAAGCTTTCTTT	CATSRDRVVTEAFF
-	-	TRBV7-2	TRBJ1-6	TGTGCCAGCAGCTTAGGAACGGACAGCTCCTATAATTCACCCCTCCACTTT	CASSLGTDSSYNSPLHF
-	-	TRBV19	TRBJ2-3	TGTGCCAGTAGTAAAATCAGCACAGATACGCAGTATTTT	CASSKISTDTQYF
-	-	TRBV5-1	TRBJ2-2	TGCGCCAGCAGCCCCTTGGGGGGGCAAGCCGGGGAGCTGTTTTTT	CASSPLGGQAGELFF
-	-	TRBV9	TRBJ2-7	TGTGCCAGCAGCCGGGACGGCCACGAGCAGTACTTC	CASSRDGHEQYF
-	-	TRBV5-1	TRBJ2-1	TGCGCCAGCAGCTTGAATTGGGGCTACAATGAGCAGTTCTTC	CASSLNWGYNEQFF
-	-	TRBV2	TRBJ1-5	TGTGCCAGCAGTGAAGAAGCCCCAAACAGACGGATCAATCAGCCCCAGCATTTT	CASSEEAPNRRINQPQHF
-	-	TRBV19	TRBJ2-1	TGTGCCAGTACCCTGAGTAGCGGTTACAATGAGCAGTTCTTC	CASTLSSGYNEQFF
-	TRBD2	TRBV4-3	TRBJ2-3	TGCGCCAGCAGCCCTGGCGGGGGTACAGATACGCAGTATTTT	CASSPGGGTDTQYF
-	-	TRBV10-3	TRBJ2-1	TGTGCCATCAGTGATTTTCAGGATGAGCAGTTCTTC	CAISDFQDEQFF
-	TRBD2	TRBV10-2	TRBJ2-3	TGCGCCAGCAGTCCGTGGGTAAGCGGGGGGCCAGCAGATACGCAGTATTTT	CASSPWVSGGPADTQYF
-	TRBD2	TRBV11-2	TRBJ2-7	TGTGCCAGCGGGGGGGGAGCGCTAGCAGGTTACGAGCAGTACTTC	CASGGGALAGYEQYF
-	TRBD2	TRBV5-1	TRBJ2-7	TGCGCCAGCAGCTTGGCCGGGGGGATATTTTACGAGCAGTACTTC	CASSLAGGIFYEQYF
-	TRBD1	TRBV6-1	TRBJ2-5	TGTGCCAGCAGTCCATCTTGGACAGGGAGAGAGACCCAGTACTTC	CASSPSWTGRETQYF
-	-	TRBV11-2	TRBJ2-2	TGTGCCAGCAGCTCACAGGGACGCCCGAACACCGGGGAGCTGTTTTTT	CASSSQGRPNTGELFF
-	-	TRBV5-1	TRBJ1-6	TGCGCCAGCAGCCATACAGGGAACAATTCACCCCTCCACTTT	CASSHTGNNSPLHF
-	TRBD1	TRBV29-1	TRBJ2-2	TGCAGCGTTCTGGGACAGGGGGAAACCGGGGAGCTGTTTTTT	CSVLGQGETGELFF
-	TRBD1	TRBV5-1	TRBJ2-2	TGCGCCAGCAGCTTGGTAGTCCTACCAGGGGGCCCTACCGGGGAGCTGTTTTTT	CASSLVVLPGGPTGELFF
-	TRBD2	TRBV9	TRBJ2-3	TGTGCCAGCAGCCTAGTTAGCGGGGGCAGCACAGATACGCAGTATTTT	CASSLVSGGSTDTQYF